Presented here are 19 T cell receptor beta chains from one specimen sequenced in a study of T-cell memory formation after mild COVID-19. TCRdb analysed the 5' RACE reads with MiXCR anew, one entry per CDR3 protein. Altogether roughly 120,000 distinct CDR3 sequences are present, about a fifth being singletons, with the ten largest covering 40% to 50%. The sample comprised PBMCs or a T cell subset sorted from them (not recorded which). The source of these receptors is a man aged 18 to 30 who had mild COVID-19 (a few samples of this study predate the infection). Cell type and time point are not known.

Here the CDR3 reads CATSGGNTDTQYF. CDR3 nucleotide sequence: TGTGCCACAAGCGGGGGAAACACAGATACGCAGTATTTT. The gene calls are TRBV15 and TRBJ2-3; TRBD2 aligns across 8 bases. Germline-derived CDR1 and CDR2 are LNHNV and YYDKDF (reference sequence). There are 13 residues in the CDR3. Trimming removed 9 bases from V and 2 bases from J; junction bases left unmatched: 4.

J is TRBJ2-3 and V is TRBV20-1, with no clear D. The CDR3 length is 17 residues. The V and J ends lost 1 base and 3 bases respectively, with 20 bases between them. Germline V gene lookup returns CDR1 DFQATT and CDR2 SNEGSKA (reference sequence). CDR3 DNA: TGCAGTGCTAGAGTTCCCCAGGTGCTGGTACGAACAGATACGCAGTATTTT. It yields the protein CSARVPQVLVRTDTQYF.

The chain is built from TRBV6-1 and TRBJ1-4, with D uncertain. The CDR3 extends over 18 amino acids. The germline V gene has CDR1 MNHNS and CDR2 SASEGT. V dropped 5 bases and J dropped 5 bases, with 24 bases sitting between them. CDR3 loop: CASSPGSLSERSNEKLFF. CDR3 sequence (DNA): TGTGCCAGCAGTCCAGGCTCCTTATCAGAACGGTCGAATGAAAAACTGTTTTTT.

This clonotype was recorded a few times. The chain recombines TRBV7-3 with TRBJ2-5; 9 nucleotides match TRBD1. Losses at the gene ends were 5 bases for V and 5 bases for J; bases not matched to a gene: 9. Germline loops: CDR1 SGHTA, CDR2 FQGTGA. CDR3 length: 15 residues. CDR3 DNA: TGTGCCAGCAGCGCTACAGGGGGCGCAATGGAGACCCAGTACTTC. Translated: CASSATGGAMETQYF.

The CDR3 DNA sequence: TGTGCCAGCAGCGCCGAGGGTTATCCGCCCCAGCATTTT. Translation gives CASSAEGYPPQHF. V gene TRBV9 combines with J gene TRBJ1-5; D is undetermined. V was pared by 3 bases and J by 9 bases, with 13 bases between. This CDR3 contains 13 residues. Germline V lookup: CDR1 SGDLS, CDR2 YYNGEE.

Only a few counts were recorded for this clonotype. The chain joins TRBV5-5 to TRBJ2-2; D perhaps matches TRBD1 (6 bases). The ends were cut back, 4 bases at V and 6 bases at J, with 19 bases in the middle. The CDR3 is 16 amino acids. Germline assignment: CDR1 SGHKS and CDR2 YYEKEE (reference sequence). This CDR3 reads CASSAAYRVFAGELFF. The CDR3 nucleotides are TGTGCCAGCAGCGCCGCGTACAGGGTTTTTGCCGGGGAGCTGTTTTTT.

In its sample, this clonotype was seen a few times. V gene TRBV7-8 combines with J gene TRBJ2-7, with TRBD1 as a possible D gene (6 bases). The germline gives CDR1 SGHVS, CDR2 FQNEAQ. Trimming took off 2 bases at V and 6 bases at J, with 8 bases between the two ends. This CDR3 spans 12 amino acids. The CDR3 reads CASSLQGFEQYF. As DNA, the CDR3 is TGTGCCAGCAGCTTACAGGGGTTCGAGCAGTACTTC.

This clonotype has more than one count but fewer than ten. The chain has TRBV7-9 and TRBJ2-7; no firm D call. V lost 0 bases to trimming and J lost 0 bases, with 9 bases between them. From germline, CDR1 is SEHNR and CDR2 FQNEAQ (reference sequence). The CDR3 has 15 amino acids. CDR3 in amino acids: CASSLALGSSYEQYF. The CDR3 DNA sequence: TGTGCCAGCAGCTTAGCGCTGGGCAGCTCCTACGAGCAGTACTTC.

This rearrangement joins TRBV15 to TRBJ1-3, with no clear D. CDR1 and CDR2 (germline): LNHNV, YYDKDF (reference sequence). V was pared by 0 bases and J by 5 bases, with 11 bases between. This CDR3 has 15 residues. The CDR3 spells CATSRDRGKRNTIYF. In DNA form, the CDR3 reads TGTGCCACCAGCAGAGATCGGGGAAAGCGAAACACCATATATTTT.

The chain carries TRBV6-1 and TRBJ1-2, with a tentative D call TRBD1 (5 bases). Germline values: CDR1 MNHNS, CDR2 SASEGT. V was shortened by 6 bases and J by 7 bases, with 12 bases between the two germline ends. The CDR3 runs 12 residues. Here the CDR3 DNA reads TGTGCCAGCAGAGCCTACAGGACTGGCTACACCTTC. Translation: CASRAYRTGYTF.

J is TRBJ2-2 and V is TRBV4-3; perhaps D is TRBD1 or TRBD2 (5 bases each). Germline V gives CDR1 LGHNA, CDR2 YSLEER. V was clipped by 4 bases and J by 7 bases, with 16 bases between them. This CDR3 has 15 amino acids. CDR3: CASSPSWGKGGELFF. DNA of the CDR3: TGCGCCAGCAGCCCCTCTTGGGGGAAGGGCGGGGAGCTGTTTTTT.

This clonotype was picked up a small number of times. The genes are TRBV6-5 and TRBJ2-1; TRBD2 agrees at 7 bases. Germline V gene data show CDR1 as MNHEY and CDR2 as SVGAGI. Trimming took 1 base from V and 7 from J; bases not matched to a gene: 4. CDR3 length equals 14 residues. The CDR3 bases are TGTGCCAGCAGTTACTTGGCTAGCGGAAATGAGCAGTTCTTC. Translation: CASSYLASGNEQFF.

The chain recombines TRBV15 with TRBJ1-5, with a weak D call TRBD1 (5 bases). Trimming left V 5 bases short and J 0 bases short, with 17 bases between. The CDR3 runs to 17 residues. Germline CDR1 is LNHNV and CDR2 is YYDKDF (reference sequence). The CDR3 DNA reads as TGTGCCACCAGCTCCGGACATCGCCCTGATAGCAATCAGCCCCAGCATTTT. Protein: CATSSGHRPDSNQPQHF. Complete variable domain (other parts from reference TRBV15 and TRBJ1-5): DAMVIQNPRYQVTQFGKPVTLSCSQTLNHNVMYWYQQKSSQAPKLLFHYYDKDFNNEADTPDNFQSRRPNTSFCFLDIRSPGLGDTAMYLCATSSGHRPDSNQPQHFGDGTRLSIL.

This clonotype was seen more than once but under ten times. The chain is built from TRBV6-2 or TRBV6-3 and TRBJ2-7, with 7 bases that match TRBD1. The CDR3 has 16 amino acids. V gave up 0 bases and J gave up 3 bases; unmatched junction bases: 8. Germline V gives CDR1 MNHEY, CDR2 SVGEGT. The CDR3 DNA reads as TGTGCCAGCAGTTACTCAAGCCGACAGGGTCGCTACGAGCAGTACTTC. Amino acid sequence: CASSYSSRQGRYEQYF.

The chain carries TRBV10-3 and TRBJ2-7; no firm D call. This CDR3 contains 13 residues. Germline CDR1 ENHRY, CDR2 SYGVKD. V dropped 7 bases and J dropped 0 bases, with 10 bases sitting between them. The CDR3 DNA sequence: TGTGCCATCACTATCTCAACCTCCTACGAGCAGTACTTC. Residues: CAITISTSYEQYF.

The CDR3 here is CASSQGLAGGYETQYF. In DNA, the CDR3 is TGTGCCAGCAGCCAGGGACTAGCGGGGGGTTATGAGACCCAGTACTTC. This chain joins TRBV6-2 or TRBV6-3 and TRBJ2-5, with TRBD2 matching over 15 bases. This CDR3 spans 16 amino acids. V trimming: 6 bases; J trimming: 5 bases; junction bases outside the gene matches: 7. Looked up from germline, CDR1 is MNHEY and CDR2 is SVGEGT.

This clonotype turned up a few times. This chain links TRBV2 with TRBJ2-1; the D is unclear. Trimming left V 6 bases short and J 0 bases short, with 12 bases between. This CDR3 is 15 amino acids long. CDR1 and CDR2 from the germline V gene are SNHLY and FYNNEI. In DNA, the CDR3 is TGTGCCAGCAGCAACTCTTGGAGCTCCTACAATGAGCAGTTCTTC. This encodes CASSNSWSSYNEQFF.

This rearrangement joins TRBV7-6 to TRBJ1-2; unclear D gene. Per germline, CDR1 SGHVS and CDR2 FNYEAQ. The CDR3 runs to 14 residues. Trimming removed 5 bases from V and 6 bases from J, with 16 bases in between. For the CDR3, the DNA is TGTGCCAGCAGCCCGCGCGGCAGGTCGAATGGCTACACCTTC. Protein sequence: CASSPRGRSNGYTF.

This chain uses TRBV20-1 with TRBJ2-4; weak D call: TRBD2 (5 bases). Trimming took 1 base from V and 1 from J, leaving 11 bases between them. Per germline, CDR1 DFQATT and CDR2 SNEGSKA (reference sequence). The CDR3 extends over 15 amino acids. The CDR3 region has the DNA TGCAGTGCTAGAGCCCCTTGGGAGGCCAAAAACATTCAGTACTTC. It yields the protein CSARAPWEAKNIQYF.